This paragraph reports one T cell receptor beta chain. Its antigen is currently unknown. Cells were stimulated with CMV-infected fibroblast lysates at 8 to 10 ug/mL. Memory cells lacking CD40L and CD69 with high CD45RO were sorted. A roughly 20-hour stimulation of CD8-depleted PBMCs used anti-CD28/CD49d costimulation, CD40-blocking antibody and enfuvirtide. This CDR3 contains 18 residues. V lost 1 base and J lost 5; bases outside the gene matches: 8. Germline CDR1 is LGHNA and CDR2 is YNFKEQ. Sequencing used immunoSEQ version 4 in survey mode. Sequencing used immunoSEQ multiplex PCR; TCRdb keeps in-frame clones, though not all of them. The sample shows tens of thousands of clones, approximately 82% of them seen only once. The sample originates from a study of persistence of HIV-infected CD4 T cells. Study-level results: CMV- and Gag-responding cells had lower TCRbeta richness than CD3/CD28-responding cells.

The clonotype was recovered from an adult man with HIV who was CMV-seropositive. The rearrangement joins TRBV4-2 to TRBJ2-2, with 12 bases aligning to TRBD2. This sample comprised CD4+ T cells sorted from PBMCs after approximately 19-hour stimulation, obtained from a patient who received antiretroviral therapy. Written as DNA, the CDR3 is TGTGCCAGCAGCCAAGGAACCCTAGCGGGGGGGAATACCGGGGAGCTGTTTTTT. Amino acids: CASSQGTLAGGNTGELFF.